The sequence of this T cell receptor (beta chain) was determined in a study of OX40 agonist ivuxolimab in advanced cancers. With regard to the full study: The costimulatory receptor OX40 (CD134) was targeted by ivuxolimab, a fully human IgG2 agonistic monoclonal antibody. Intravenous ivuxolimab was administered to patients every 2 weeks at six dose levels: 0.01, 0.1, 0.3, 1.5, 3 and 10 mg/kg. Of the approximately 50 dose-escalation patients, hepatocellular carcinoma was present in about 20, melanoma in approximately 15, renal cell carcinoma in 9 and head and neck cancer in 9. A male proportion of around 83% and a mean age of about 60 years, ranging from 23 to 79, were recorded for the dose-escalation cohort. Patients were allowed to have had prior anti-PD-1, anti-PD-L1 or anti-CTLA-4 therapy, and approximately 39% of the dose-escalation patients had been treated with checkpoint inhibitors. Partial responses occurred in three dose-escalation patients: two with cutaneous melanoma and one with hepatocellular carcinoma. The point of sequencing TCRbeta in the periphery was to test whether ivuxolimab changed TCR sequence diversity and drove clonal T-cell expansion. The paper describes the monotherapy dose-escalation part (N ≈ 50 patients) of the phase I trial of ivuxolimab. Overall study results and their limits: The antigen specificity of the clonally expanded peripheral T cells was not determined. After ivuxolimab, expanded clones were on average more numerous among CD8+ T cells than among CD4+ T cells. Low levels of normalized T-cell clonal expansion were also shown by some nonresponding patients. In the 0.1-3.0 mg/kg groups, partial responders were among the patients with the lowest normalized peripheral clonal expansion, particularly in CD8+ T cells. At doses from 0.1 to 3.0 mg/kg, clonal expansion was seen in both CD4+ and CD8+ blood T cells between baseline and week 6.

For sequencing of the TCRbeta CDR3 region, genomic DNA was extracted from the sorted cells. TCRbeta CDR3 regions were sequenced using the immunoSEQ Assay. The immuneACCESS repertoire file appears here via TCRdb, limited to in-frame rearrangements. These files lack a portion of the clones; in checked studies, under half of the deficit traces to unresolved V genes, and the cause of the others is not known. This sample is represented by 45,000 to 55,000 clones; approximately 79% of them were singletons. 1.5% to 2% of the sample rests with the top ten. This clone was counted only a few times. Its antigen remains unidentified. No much larger clone exists at a distance of one base, and base qualities are not known. The trial excluded patients who had a history of autoimmune disease or who were on systemic immunosuppression. Peripheral blood for TCR sequencing was collected from all dose cohorts at baseline, on cycle 4 day 1, and on cycle 7 day 1. Samples were obtained from an open-label, multicenter, first-in-human phase I dose-escalation trial of ivuxolimab. Adults with locally advanced or metastatic head and neck squamous cell, hepatocellular, melanoma or renal cell carcinoma were enrolled in the trial. CD4+ and CD8+ T cells were sorted separately from peripheral blood before TCR sequencing.

This TCR was sampled from an adult with an advanced solid tumor such as melanoma, head and neck, liver or kidney cancer. The input for sequencing was CD4+ or CD8+ T cells sorted from blood, taken in a trial of the OX40 agonist ivuxolimab.

The DNA sequence reads TGCGCCAGCAGCCCGGGACAGGGATTATCCGGGGAGCTGTTTTTT. It translates as CASSPGQGLSGELFF. Recombination joined TRBV5-1 with TRBJ2-2; TRBD1 matches 9 bases in the middle. After removal of 4 bases from V and 6 bases from J, the junction retains 7 bases not matched to a gene. The CDR3 holds 15 amino acids from the cysteine to the phenylalanine. CDR3 DNA is the only sequence kept; it has 45 bases, read in frame from the first base. Taken from the germline V gene, the CDR1 and CDR2 loops are SGHRS and YFSETQ.